Each of the 21 T cell receptor beta chains below was sequenced from the same sample in a study of T cell repertoires in cytomegalovirus infection. Each CDR3 protein is one row after TCRdb ran MiXCR on the reads. This repertoire shows roughly 990,000 distinct CDR3 sequences, around 30% found once; its top ten account for around 15%. These TCRs' antigens remain unknown. The input for sequencing was cultured CD8+ T cells from PBMCs, taken from culture after CMV antigen stimulation. These receptors came from a human donor in good health (CMV status not recorded). Some clones in this sample may be carry-over from other donors' samples.

The gene calls are TRBV27 and TRBJ2-3; the match to TRBD2 covers 9 bases. The CDR3 covers 17 residues. J lost 4 bases, V lost 3 bases, and 11 bases had no gene match. The germline V gene encodes CDR1 MNHEY and CDR2 SMNVEV (reference sequence). The CDR3 coding sequence is TGTGCCAGCAGTTTGGTTAGGGCTAGCGGGGTGGCAGATACGCAGTATTTT. Translated: CASSLVRASGVADTQYF.

The chain links TRBV7-9 to TRBJ1-1, with D hard to call. The CDR3 runs 13 residues. V was pared by 8 bases and J by 0 bases, with 10 bases between. From germline, CDR1 is SEHNR and CDR2 FQNEAQ (reference sequence). CDR3 residues: CASPTAVNTEAFF. The CDR3 nucleotides read TGTGCCAGCCCGACGGCTGTGAACACTGAAGCTTTCTTT.

The chain couples TRBV9 to TRBJ1-6; D not resolved. Germline V lookup: CDR1 SGDLS, CDR2 YYNGEE. CDR3 size: 12 residues. Trimming shortened V by 0 bases and J by 10 bases, and 5 bases separated the two germline ends. Here the CDR3 DNA reads TGTGCCAGCAGCGTAGATGGATCACCCCTCCACTTT. It specifies CASSVDGSPLHF.

This sequence joins TRBV7-9 and TRBJ1-1; 7 bases map to TRBD1. The CDR3 loop spans 14 amino acids. J was trimmed by 4 bases and V by 5 bases; bases with no gene match: 7. Germline loops: CDR1 SEHNR, CDR2 FQNEAQ (reference sequence). The CDR3 nucleotides read TGTGCCAGCAGCCCACAGGGGTCTGCCACTGAAGCTTTCTTT. Its protein product is CASSPQGSATEAFF.

This chain links TRBV7-9 with TRBJ2-2, with TRBD2 identical over 13 bases. The CDR3 is 19 amino acids. V shed 6 bases and J 1 base; nucleotides not matched to a gene: 11. Germline CDR1 reads SEHNR; CDR2 reads FQNEAQ (reference sequence). CDR3 in DNA: TGTGCCAGCAGGACGACTAGCGGGGGGACCGGAAAGAACACCGGGGAGCTGTTTTTT. This encodes CASRTTSGGTGKNTGELFF.

In this sample, this clonotype turned up a few times. The chain recombines TRBV28 with TRBJ2-3, with D perhaps matching TRBD2 (6 bases). The germline CDR1 and CDR2 sequences are MDHEN and SYDVKM. The CDR3 consists of 12 residues. Trimming stripped 6 bases from V and 4 bases from J, with 8 bases between. Here the CDR3 reads CASRSSADTQYF. The CDR3 DNA reads as TGTGCCAGCAGATCTAGCGCAGATACGCAGTATTTT. The full variable domain, completed using reference TRBV28 and TRBJ2-3, is DVKVTQSSRYLVKRTGEKVFLECVQDMDHENMFWYRQDPGLGLRLIYFSYDVKMKEKGDIPEGYSVSREKKERFSLILESASTNQTSMYLCASRSSADTQYFGPGTRLTVL.

CDR3 region: CASRSVAESEKLFF. The CDR3 region has the DNA TGTGCCAGCAGATCCGTAGCTGAGTCTGAAAAACTGTTTTTT. The chain uses TRBV7-9 and TRBJ1-4; D remains ambiguous. This CDR3 contains 14 residues. V dropped 6 bases and J dropped 7 bases, with 15 bases sitting between them. CDR1 is SEHNR, CDR2 FQNEAQ, per germline (reference sequence).

Only a few counts were recorded for this clonotype. The gene calls are TRBV6-1 and TRBJ2-1; D tentatively fits TRBD1 or TRBD2 (5 bases each). Germline CDR1 MNHNS, CDR2 SASEGT. Trimming removed 5 bases at V and 12 bases at J, with 20 bases between. CDR3 size: 14 residues. As DNA, the CDR3 is TGTGCCAGCAGTTATTCCGGGACCGCCCTTGGGCAGTTCTTC. It encodes CASSYSGTALGQFF.

The chain carries TRBV7-4 and TRBJ2-1; 8 nucleotides align to TRBD1. The CDR3 sequence is 17 residues long. Germline CDR1 and CDR2: SGHVT and SQSDAQ. V shed 5 bases, J shed 1 base, and the junction held 10 bases outside the gene matches. In DNA, the CDR3 is TGTGCCAGCAGCCCCCGGGACAGGCCCTCTTCCTACAATGAGCAGTTCTTC. Its protein is CASSPRDRPSSYNEQFF.

CDR3 sequence (DNA): TGTGCCATCACCGATGGGAGTAACACTGAAGCTTTCTTT. It specifies CAITDGSNTEAFF. This rearrangement joins TRBV10-3 to TRBJ1-1; D gene uncertain. The germline V and J ends were trimmed by 7 bases and 2 bases, with 11 bases remaining between them. The CDR3 runs 13 residues. Per the germline V gene, CDR1 is ENHRY and CDR2 is SYGVKD.

The genes are TRBV7-9 and TRBJ1-2; 9 nucleotides line up with TRBD1. The trim removed 3 bases at V and 4 bases at J, leaving 9 bases unmatched. Germline lookup yields CDR1 SEHNR and CDR2 FQNEAQ (reference sequence). CDR3 size: 16 residues. CDR3 nucleotide sequence: TGTGCCAGCAGCTTCCCTATTTCGGGACAGGGCTATGGCTACACCTTC. Protein: CASSFPISGQGYGYTF.

The chain has TRBV7-9 and TRBJ1-5; weak D call: TRBD1 (6 bases). The germline CDR1 and CDR2 sequences are SEHNR and FQNEAQ (reference sequence). V shed 0 bases and J shed 9 bases, with 18 bases lying between them. This CDR3 is 16 amino acids long. The CDR3 sequence: CASSLATSQGSWPQHF. The CDR3 DNA reads as TGTGCCAGCAGCTTAGCCACCTCACAGGGTTCGTGGCCCCAGCATTTT. Complete variable domain (other parts from reference TRBV7-9 and TRBJ1-5): DTGVSQNPRHKITKRGQNVTFRCDPISEHNRLYWYRQTLGQGPEFLTYFQNEAQLEKSRLLSDRFSAERPKGSFSTLEIQRTEQGDSAMYLCASSLATSQGSWPQHFGDGTRLSIL.

The chain recombines TRBV7-9 with TRBJ1-1, with D hard to call. The CDR3 consists of 14 residues. Trimming pared 2 bases from V and 6 bases from J, leaving 13 bases between. CDR1 and CDR2 from the germline V gene are SEHNR and FQNEAQ (reference sequence). This chain's CDR3 is CASSLSVTVPEAFF. DNA of the CDR3: TGTGCCAGCAGCTTAAGTGTGACGGTCCCTGAAGCTTTCTTT.

V usage is TRBV6-8 and J usage is TRBJ1-1; a weak D match, TRBD1 (5 bases). V was cut by 2 bases and J by 0 bases, with 16 bases left in between. Per the germline V gene, CDR1 is MNHGY and CDR2 is SAAAGT. The CDR3 totals 17 residues. The CDR3 nucleotides are TGTGCCAGCAGTTACGTATGGGACCTAATGATGAACACTGAAGCTTTCTTT. Translated, it gives CASSYVWDLMMNTEAFF.

V usage is TRBV12-3 or TRBV12-4 and J usage is TRBJ2-4, with TRBD2 as a possible D gene (7 bases). CDR3 size: 16 residues. Trimming left V 6 bases short and J 1 base short, with 16 bases between. This CDR3 reads CASSFHGGPAKNIQYF. CDR3 in DNA: TGTGCCAGCAGCTTCCACGGGGGGCCCGCCAAAAACATTCAGTACTTC.

Only a few counts were recorded for this clonotype. The chain recombines TRBV7-9 with TRBJ1-5; D perhaps matches TRBD1 (6 bases). Trimming removed 1 base from V and 6 bases from J, with 10 bases in between. Germline V gene lookup returns CDR1 SEHNR and CDR2 FQNEAQ (reference sequence). The CDR3 is 14 residues long. In DNA form, the CDR3 reads TGTGCCAGCAGCTTAGACAGGGATCGTCAGCCCCAGCATTTT. This codes for CASSLDRDRQPQHF.

The gene calls are TRBV7-6 and TRBJ2-5, with unresolved D. Trimming removed 2 bases from V and 6 bases from J, with 10 bases in between. This CDR3 is 13 amino acids long. Germline V gives CDR1 SGHVS, CDR2 FNYEAQ. The CDR3 region is CASSLSLLKTQYF. The CDR3, as DNA: TGTGCCAGCAGCTTAAGTTTATTGAAGACCCAGTACTTC. The full variable domain, in which reference TRBV7-6 and TRBJ2-5 provide the parts outside the CDR3, is GAGVSQSPRYKVTKRGQDVALRCDPISGHVSLYWYRQALGQGPEFLTYFNYEAQQDKSGLPNDRFSAERPEGSISTLTIQRTEQRDSAMYRCASSLSLLKTQYFGPGTRLLVL.

The V and J genes are TRBV13 and TRBJ2-7; D is unclear. V lost 3 bases and J 2 bases, leaving 11 bases between the germline ends. From germline, CDR1 is PRHDT and CDR2 FYEKMQ (reference sequence). The CDR3 extends over 14 amino acids. For the CDR3, the DNA is TGTGCCAGCAGCTTTAGCCGGCTCGCCTACGAGCAGTACGTC. It is translated as CASSFSRLAYEQYV.

This clonotype appeared once. This rearrangement joins TRBV11-2 to TRBJ2-1; 11 nucleotides agree with TRBD2. Germline assignment: CDR1 SGHAT and CDR2 FQNNGV. The trim removed 3 bases at V and 5 bases at J, leaving 3 bases unmatched. The CDR3 extends over 15 amino acids. This CDR3 is CASSFGTSGNNEQFF. CDR3 nucleotide sequence: TGTGCCAGCAGCTTCGGGACTAGCGGAAACAATGAGCAGTTCTTC.

About this clonotype: A much larger clone is a single base away; this may be a read error. V gene TRBV7-8 combines with J gene TRBJ1-1; TRBD1 is a possible D gene (6 bases). Germline assignment: CDR1 SGHVS and CDR2 FQNEAQ. The CDR3 covers 17 residues. The germline V and J ends were trimmed by 1 base and 2 bases, with 17 bases remaining between them. DNA for the CDR3: TGTGCCAGCAGCTTAGAGGGTTACAAGGGGGGTAACACTGAAGCTTTCTTT. It specifies CASSLEGYKGGNTEAFF.

The chain uses TRBV27 and TRBJ2-7, with 9 bases that match TRBD1. J was trimmed by 1 base and V by 3 bases; bases with no gene match: 16. The germline V gene has CDR1 MNHEY and CDR2 SMNVEV (reference sequence). This CDR3 has 19 residues. The CDR3 loop reads CASSFLDRGGTTESYEQYV. DNA for the CDR3: TGTGCCAGCAGTTTCCTGGACAGGGGTGGGACTACCGAATCCTACGAGCAGTACGTC.